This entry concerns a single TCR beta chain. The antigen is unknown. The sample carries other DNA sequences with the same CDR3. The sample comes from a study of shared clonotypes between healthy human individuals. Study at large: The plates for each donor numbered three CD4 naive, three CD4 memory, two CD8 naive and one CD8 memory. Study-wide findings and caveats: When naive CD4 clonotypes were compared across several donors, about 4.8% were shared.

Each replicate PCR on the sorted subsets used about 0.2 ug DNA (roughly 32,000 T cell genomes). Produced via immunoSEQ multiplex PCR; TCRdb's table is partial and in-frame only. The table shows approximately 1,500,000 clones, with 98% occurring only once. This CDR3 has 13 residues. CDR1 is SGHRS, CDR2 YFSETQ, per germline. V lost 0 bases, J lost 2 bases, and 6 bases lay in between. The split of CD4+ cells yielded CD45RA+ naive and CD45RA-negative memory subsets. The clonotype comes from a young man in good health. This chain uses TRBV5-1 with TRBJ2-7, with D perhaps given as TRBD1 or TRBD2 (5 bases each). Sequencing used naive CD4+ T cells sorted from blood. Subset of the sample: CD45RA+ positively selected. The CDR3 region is CASSLAGPYEQYF. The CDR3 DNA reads TGCGCCAGCAGCTTGGCGGGGCCCTACGAGCAGTACTTC.